This is a list of T cell receptor beta chains from one sample in a study of T-cell memory formation after mild COVID-19. TCRdb redid the calling of the 5' RACE reads with MiXCR, one entry per CDR3 protein. The sample yields 400,000 to 450,000 distinct CDR3 sequences, over 15% seen once. Sequencing was done on a sample of PBMCs or a T cell subset sorted from them (not recorded which). These receptor sequences come from a man between 18 and 29 years old who had mild COVID-19 (a few samples of this study predate the infection). Cell type and time point are not known. Both conserved end residues are part of each CDR3.

cdr3_aa,j_call,v_call
CASSYPGQGGGYTF,TRBJ1-2,TRBV5-4
CASNRGEQETQYF,TRBJ2-5,TRBV9
CASSFPQGVKITRIDTDTQYF,TRBJ2-3,TRBV6-2/TRBV6-3
CASRTSSSGANVLTF,TRBJ2-6,TRBV6-5
CASSSLTTGSRRGAFF,TRBJ1-1,TRBV11-2
CASSSPGTTYEQYF,TRBJ2-7,TRBV6-6
CASRPGTSARETQYF,TRBJ2-5,TRBV12-3/TRBV12-4
CASSETGVEQYF,TRBJ2-7,TRBV2
CASSLRETVNYGYTF,TRBJ1-2,TRBV5-4
CASRTGQAADTQYF,TRBJ2-3,TRBV6-5
CASSGYAGETQYF,TRBJ2-5,TRBV19
CASSQDLGGDYNEQFF,TRBJ2-1,TRBV4-3
CAWSVAPGVTGELFF,TRBJ2-2,TRBV30
CASSLEGPMNTEAFF,TRBJ1-1,TRBV5-1
CASSLGGTGEGGYTF,TRBJ1-2,TRBV7-9
CSARPGQGGETQYF,TRBJ2-5,TRBV20-1
CASSQVPSGANVLTF,TRBJ2-6,TRBV4-2
CSVAGGPGELFF,TRBJ2-2,TRBV29-1
CSAYRDFNETQYF,TRBJ2-5,TRBV20-1
CASSQHLAGESSYNEQFF,TRBJ2-1,TRBV4-3
CASTRGHPVANVLTF,TRBJ2-6,TRBV7-2
CASSLGNGAADTQYF,TRBJ2-3,TRBV11-2
CASRNWDEPYEQYF,TRBJ2-7,TRBV3-1
CASSLSSGPINTGELFF,TRBJ2-2,TRBV13
CASSLRTPSDTQYF,TRBJ2-3,TRBV6-2/TRBV6-3
CASSLNEGTEAFF,TRBJ1-1,TRBV7-8
CASSLRTVNEQFF,TRBJ2-1,TRBV27
CASSGGLHTQYF,TRBJ2-3,TRBV5-1
CASMNRHNRAQPQHF,TRBJ1-5,TRBV6-2/TRBV6-3
CATYQWCGYNEQFF,TRBJ2-1,TRBV5-6
CASSYGGTASTEAFF,TRBJ1-1,TRBV6-5
CASSRALRAASYEQYF,TRBJ2-7,TRBV11-2
CASSLPSPRIPGEQFF,TRBJ2-1,TRBV7-9
CSARPQMSTDTQYF,TRBJ2-3,TRBV20-1
CASSVQRTGEQFF,TRBJ2-1,TRBV7-2
CSAREGAGMGEKLFF,TRBJ1-4,TRBV20-1
CASSSRWEQFF,TRBJ2-1,TRBV18
CASSEGVNTEAFF,TRBJ1-1,TRBV7-6
CASSYPTGDDTGELFF,TRBJ2-2,TRBV6-6